This T cell receptor beta chain is from a study of shared clonotypes between healthy human individuals. Across the study: The donor group consisted of two women and three men, aged 18 to 49.

Points from the study as a whole: Rarefaction gave evidence that sorted-subset sequencing remained incomplete despite large depth.

The genomic DNA of each subset was split evenly across several immunoSEQ plates. Original methodology: From ImmunoSEQ came sequences covering only the junction and carrying no quality scores, so filtering differed. Profiled with immunoSEQ multiplex PCR; TCRdb holds only in-frame clones, not every one. That table is the source of V, J and clone size, and D and trimming were worked out from the DNA. The sample consists of about 2,100,000 clones, 85% to 95% of them appearing once. Naive CD8 isolation took CD45RO-negative cells positively selected for CCR7 and excluded terminally differentiated effector memory CD45RA+ cells. V was pared by 3 bases and J by 3 bases, with 1 base of the junction left unmatched. Germline V gene data show CDR1 as SGDLS and CDR2 as YYNGEE. The length of the CDR3 is 14 residues. Turning to this clone: The antigen remains undetermined. Distinct nucleotide sequences in the sample also encode this CDR3.

This TCR derives from a man aged 18 to 30 in good health. Some clones in this sample may be carry-over from other donors' samples. The source material was naive CD8+ T cells from PBMCs. This chain joins TRBV9 and TRBJ2-5; 11 nucleotides line up with TRBD1. Written as DNA, the CDR3 is TGTGCCAGCAGCGCGGGACAGGGGGAAGAGACCCAGTACTTC. The encoded protein is CASSAGQGEETQYF.